A selection of T cell receptor beta chains follows, all from one sample in a study of T-cell reconstitution after alpha-beta-depleted transplantation in children. Via MiXCR, TCRdb re-called the PCR reads, giving one row per CDR3 protein. The sample yields 700,000 or so distinct CDR3 sequences, around 13% seen once. The material sequenced was PBMCs, taken before TCRalphabeta/CD19-depleted stem cell transplant. The receptors originated from a girl aged 2 to 10 with congenital amegakaryocytic thrombocytopenia, due to receive a stem cell transplant. Both conserved end residues are trimmed from each CDR3. Fields, in order: V gene, J gene, D gene, clone size, CDR3 protein. A D gene is named only where the DNA matches it firmly. Part of the rows lack a size; the others show once, few, many or a class for expanded clones.

V: TRBV9; J: TRBJ2-1; D: -; size: -; CDR3: ASSPRALPRDEQF
V: TRBV29-1; J: TRBJ2-1; D: -; size: -; CDR3: SVGPDGPNEQF
V: TRBV12-3/TRBV12-4; J: TRBJ2-2; D: -; size: many; CDR3: ASLGLNTGELF
V: TRBV20-1; J: TRBJ2-1; D: -; size: many; CDR3: SARDLRGANEQF
V: TRBV5-5; J: TRBJ2-3; D: -; size: many; CDR3: ASSRTTVTDTQY
V: TRBV3-1; J: TRBJ2-7; D: TRBD2; size: few; CDR3: ASSQMSGRAHEQY
V: TRBV5-5; J: TRBJ2-3; D: -; size: few; CDR3: ASSNPPRGTDTQY
V: TRBV12-3/TRBV12-4; J: TRBJ2-1; D: TRBD2; size: few; CDR3: ASLPAQTSGRGGF
V: TRBV15; J: TRBJ1-1; D: TRBD1; size: -; CDR3: ATSTQGPTEAF
V: TRBV5-1; J: TRBJ2-3; D: TRBD2; size: many; CDR3: ASSLSSAGGITDTQY
V: TRBV5-1; J: TRBJ2-5; D: -; size: few; CDR3: ASSLAGEIGSETQY
V: TRBV15; J: TRBJ1-3; D: -; size: few; CDR3: ATSRDPLGGRGNTIY
V: TRBV12-3/TRBV12-4; J: TRBJ1-2; D: -; size: -; CDR3: ASTLHGAGNFGYT
V: TRBV12-3/TRBV12-4; J: TRBJ1-5; D: -; size: many; CDR3: ASSLRAAPGQPQH
V: TRBV5-1; J: TRBJ1-3; D: -; size: many; CDR3: ASSLNTGVSGNTIY